This T cell receptor beta chain was sequenced for a study of OX40 agonist ivuxolimab in advanced cancers. The overall study: Patients with prior anti-PD-1, anti-PD-L1 or anti-CTLA-4 therapy were eligible; about 41% had some. Partial responses were achieved by three patients, one with hepatocellular carcinoma and two with cutaneous melanoma. Study-level points and caveats: Among the lowest levels of clonal expansion were found in partial responders at 0.1-3.0 mg/kg.

Trimming stripped 9 bases from V and 7 bases from J, with 10 bases between. Per the germline V gene, CDR1 is SGHVS and CDR2 is FNYEAQ. This CDR3 comprises 11 residues. A note on this clone: What it binds is not known.

Method: immunoSEQ multiplex PCR; TCRdb's copy keeps in-frame clones and lacks some. The table includes 65,000 to 85,000 clones, about 80% detected once. This TCR came from an adult with an advanced solid tumor such as melanoma, head and neck, liver or kidney cancer. This chain uses TRBV7-6 with TRBJ2-1; D may be TRBD1 (5 bases). Here the sequenced sample was CD4+ or CD8+ T cells sorted from blood, taken in a trial of the OX40 agonist ivuxolimab. CDR3 in DNA: TGTGCCAGTAAGGGGAAAAATGAGCAGTTCTTC. Amino acids: CASKGKNEQFF.